This entry concerns a single T cell receptor beta chain. This record belongs to a study of blood T cell repertoires in COVID-19. For the study at large: Italy, Spain and the United States were the sources of the convalescent and acute COVID-19 samples. Sample material is recorded as cDNA or gDNA derived from T cells, B-cell-depleted T cells, or PBMCs.

Authors' processing steps: Amplification from reference gene primers served as the basis for estimated nucleated cell counts. Data came from immunoSEQ multiplex PCR; TCRdb stores just in-frame clones and leaves some out. From that table come the V and J calls and clone size; the DNA was used to work out D and trimming. Of about 190,000 clones in the sample, 90% were seen once. Germline loops: CDR1 LGHNA, CDR2 YNFKEQ. J was trimmed by 5 bases and V by 0 bases; bases with no gene match: 5. The CDR3 runs to 15 residues. This chain connects TRBV4-2 to TRBJ1-1; 8 positions agree with TRBD1. The receptor was derived from a man aged 45-60 years with acute or convalescent COVID-19. The sequenced material came from peripheral blood. In DNA form, the CDR3 reads TGTGCCAGCAGCCAAGATACCAGGGGGCATACTGAAGCTTTCTTT. Translating gives CASSQDTRGHTEAFF.